A selection of T cell receptor beta chains follows, all from one sample in a study of cytomegalovirus exposure and HLA in healthy donors. This table comes from immunoSEQ multiplex PCR, and its TCRdb copy is limited to in-frame clones, with some not included. The sample has about 130,000 clones; around four fifths are singletons. The sequenced sample was PBMCs. These receptors came from a man aged 30 to 39 in good health and CMV-seropositive. Both conserved end residues are part of each CDR3. The D gene is left open where the match is weak.

V	D	J	CDR3	DNA
TRBV7-9	.	TRBJ1-1	CASSPRGGNTEAFF	TGTGCCAGCAGCCCCAGGGGTGGGAACACTGAAGCTTTCTTT
TRBV9	.	TRBJ1-1	CASSVHREGMNTEAFF	TGTGCCAGCAGCGTTCACAGGGAGGGAATGAACACTGAAGCTTTCTTT
TRBV7-9	.	TRBJ2-1	CASSPTQAYNEQFF	TGTGCCAGCAGCCCGACCCAGGCCTACAATGAGCAGTTCTTC
TRBV4-3	TRBD2	TRBJ2-4	CASSSGGRRASGRASIQYF	TGCGCCAGCAGCTCGGGGGGTAGGAGGGCTAGCGGGAGGGCTAGCATTCAGTACTTC
TRBV29-1	TRBD2	TRBJ2-3	CSVNRGLGDTDTQYF	TGCAGCGTTAATAGAGGACTAGGCGACACAGATACGCAGTATTTT
TRBV19	.	TRBJ2-7	CASSIGGGGYEQYF	TGTGCCAGTAGTATTGGAGGGGGCGGTTACGAGCAGTACTTC
TRBV30	TRBD1	TRBJ2-7	CAWKAGGWAYEQYF	TGTGCCTGGAAAGCAGGGGGTTGGGCCTACGAGCAGTACTTC
TRBV27	TRBD1	TRBJ1-2	CASSDRGRYGYTF	TGTGCCAGCAGTGACAGGGGGCGCTATGGCTACACCTTC
TRBV19	TRBD1	TRBJ1-5	CASRSGTGTIQPQHF	TGTGCCAGTAGATCCGGGACAGGGACGATTCAGCCCCAGCATTTT
TRBV5-5	.	TRBJ2-7	CASSLRAGITFREQYF	TGTGCCAGCAGCTTGAGGGCAGGGATCACTTTCCGCGAGCAGTACTTC
TRBV2	TRBD1	TRBJ1-2	CASSGQGTYGYTF	TGTGCCAGCAGTGGACAGGGCACCTATGGCTACACCTTC
TRBV27	.	TRBJ1-5	CASRRTGSRNQPQHF	TGTGCCAGCAGACGAACAGGGTCTCGCAATCAGCCCCAGCATTTT
TRBV27	.	TRBJ1-6	CASSRIGAGYNSPLHF	TGTGCCAGCAGTCGGATTGGTGCGGGATATAATTCACCCCTCCACTTT
TRBV19	TRBD1	TRBJ1-1	CASSIAPGGTEAFF	TGTGCCAGTAGTATAGCCCCAGGGGGCACTGAAGCTTTCTTT
TRBV19	.	TRBJ1-2	CASSISRMGRGYGYTF	TGTGCCAGTAGTATATCTCGCATGGGCAGGGGATATGGCTACACCTTC
TRBV9	.	TRBJ2-2	CASSVGGGTGELFF	TGTGCCAGCAGCGTAGGTGGGGGGACCGGGGAGCTGTTTTTT
TRBV30	TRBD1	TRBJ1-2	CASRSEGAGYTF	TGTGCCTCCAGAAGCGAGGGGGCTGGCTACACCTTC